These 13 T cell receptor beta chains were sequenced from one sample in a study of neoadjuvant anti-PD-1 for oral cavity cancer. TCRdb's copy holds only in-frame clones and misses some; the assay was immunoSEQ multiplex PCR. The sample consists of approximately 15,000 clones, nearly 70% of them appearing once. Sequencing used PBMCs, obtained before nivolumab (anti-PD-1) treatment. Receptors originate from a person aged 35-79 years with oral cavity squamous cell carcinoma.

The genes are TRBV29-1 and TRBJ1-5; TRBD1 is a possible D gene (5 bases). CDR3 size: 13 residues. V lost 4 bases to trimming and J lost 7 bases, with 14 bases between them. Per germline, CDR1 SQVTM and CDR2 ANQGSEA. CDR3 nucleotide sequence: TGCAGCGTTGTAAAAGCAGAGGGGCAGCCCCAGCATTTT. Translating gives CSVVKAEGQPQHF.

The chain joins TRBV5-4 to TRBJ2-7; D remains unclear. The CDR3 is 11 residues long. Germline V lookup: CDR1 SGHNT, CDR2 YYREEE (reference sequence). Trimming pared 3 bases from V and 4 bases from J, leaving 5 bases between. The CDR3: CASSSMYEQYF. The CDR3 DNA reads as TGTGCCAGCAGCTCGATGTACGAGCAGTACTTC.

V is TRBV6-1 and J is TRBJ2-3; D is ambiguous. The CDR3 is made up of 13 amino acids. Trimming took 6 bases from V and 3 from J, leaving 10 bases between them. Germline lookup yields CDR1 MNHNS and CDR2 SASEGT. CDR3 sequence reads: CASSLSPTDTQYF. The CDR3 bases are TGTGCCAGCAGCCTCTCGCCTACAGATACGCAGTATTTT.

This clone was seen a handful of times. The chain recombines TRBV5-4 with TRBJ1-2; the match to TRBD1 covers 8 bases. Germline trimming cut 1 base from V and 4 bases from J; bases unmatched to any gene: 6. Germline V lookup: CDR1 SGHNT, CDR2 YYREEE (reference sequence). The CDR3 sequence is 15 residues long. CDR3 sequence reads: CASSLLQGASYGYTF. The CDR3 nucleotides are TGTGCCAGCAGCTTGCTGCAGGGGGCTTCCTATGGCTACACCTTC.

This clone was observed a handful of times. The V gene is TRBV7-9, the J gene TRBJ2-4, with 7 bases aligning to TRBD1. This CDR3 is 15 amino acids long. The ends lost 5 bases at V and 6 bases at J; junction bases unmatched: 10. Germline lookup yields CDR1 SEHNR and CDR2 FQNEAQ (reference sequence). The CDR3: CASSPKQGQLNIQYF. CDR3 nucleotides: TGTGCCAGCAGCCCCAAGCAGGGACAGTTAAACATTCAGTACTTC.

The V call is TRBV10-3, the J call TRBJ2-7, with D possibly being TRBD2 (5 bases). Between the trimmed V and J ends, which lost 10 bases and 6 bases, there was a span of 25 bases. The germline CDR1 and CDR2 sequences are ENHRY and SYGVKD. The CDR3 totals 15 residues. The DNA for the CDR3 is TGTGCCACCTTGGACCTCGGCGGGCCCCCTGGCGAGCAGTACTTC. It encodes CATLDLGGPPGEQYF.

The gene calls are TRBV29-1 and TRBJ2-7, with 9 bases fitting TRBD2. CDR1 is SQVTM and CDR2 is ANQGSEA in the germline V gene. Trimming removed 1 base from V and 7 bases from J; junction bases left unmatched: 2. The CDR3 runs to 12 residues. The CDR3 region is CSVEGLAGEQYF. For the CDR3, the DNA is TGCAGCGTTGAAGGGCTAGCGGGGGAGCAGTACTTC.

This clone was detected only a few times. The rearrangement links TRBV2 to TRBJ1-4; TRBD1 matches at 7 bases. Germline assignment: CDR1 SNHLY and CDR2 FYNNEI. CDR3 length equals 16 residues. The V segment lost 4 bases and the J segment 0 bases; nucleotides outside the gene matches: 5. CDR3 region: CASSATGLTTNEKLFF. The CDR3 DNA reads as TGTGCCAGCAGTGCGACAGGGCTCACAACTAATGAAAAACTGTTTTTT.

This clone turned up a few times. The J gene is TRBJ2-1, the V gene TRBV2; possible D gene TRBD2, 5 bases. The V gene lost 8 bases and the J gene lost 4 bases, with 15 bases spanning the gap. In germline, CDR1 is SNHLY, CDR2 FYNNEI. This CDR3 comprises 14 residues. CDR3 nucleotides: TGTGCCAGCGATCGGGATAGAGGGTACAATGAGCAGTTCTTC. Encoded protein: CASDRDRGYNEQFF.

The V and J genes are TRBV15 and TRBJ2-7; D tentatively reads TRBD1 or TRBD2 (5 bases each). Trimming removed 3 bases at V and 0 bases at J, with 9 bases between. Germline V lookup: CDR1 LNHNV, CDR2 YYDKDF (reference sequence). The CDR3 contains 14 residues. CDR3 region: CATSSRDVSYEQYF. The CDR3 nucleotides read TGTGCCACCAGCAGCAGGGACGTCTCCTACGAGCAGTACTTC.

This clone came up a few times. The chain's CDR3 is CATSRVLNNNEKLFF. Written as DNA, the CDR3 is TGTGCCACCAGCAGAGTCCTGAATAATAATGAAAAACTGTTTTTT. The rearrangement joins TRBV15 to TRBJ1-4, with no clear D. Deletions cut 1 base from V and 4 bases from J, with 10 bases between. Germline CDR1 is LNHNV and CDR2 is YYDKDF (reference sequence). The CDR3 is 15 residues long. The full variable domain, its missing parts supplied by reference TRBV15 and TRBJ1-4, is DAMVIQNPRYQVTQFGKPVTLSCSQTLNHNVMYWYQQKSSQAPKLLFHYYDKDFNNEADTPDNFQSRRPNTSFCFLDIRSPGLGDTAMYLCATSRVLNNNEKLFFGSGTQLSVL.

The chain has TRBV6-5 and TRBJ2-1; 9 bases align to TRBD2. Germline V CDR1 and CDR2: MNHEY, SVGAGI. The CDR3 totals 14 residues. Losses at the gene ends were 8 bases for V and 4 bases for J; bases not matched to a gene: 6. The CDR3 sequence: CASGRREGYNEQFF. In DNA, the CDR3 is TGTGCCAGCGGCAGGCGGGAGGGGTACAATGAGCAGTTCTTC.

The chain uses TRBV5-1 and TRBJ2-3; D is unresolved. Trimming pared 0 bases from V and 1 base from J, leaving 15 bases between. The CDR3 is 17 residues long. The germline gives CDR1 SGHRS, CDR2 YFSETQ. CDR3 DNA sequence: TGCGCCAGCAGCTTGGCCCCGGTCGGCGGAGGCACAGATACGCAGTATTTT. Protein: CASSLAPVGGGTDTQYF.